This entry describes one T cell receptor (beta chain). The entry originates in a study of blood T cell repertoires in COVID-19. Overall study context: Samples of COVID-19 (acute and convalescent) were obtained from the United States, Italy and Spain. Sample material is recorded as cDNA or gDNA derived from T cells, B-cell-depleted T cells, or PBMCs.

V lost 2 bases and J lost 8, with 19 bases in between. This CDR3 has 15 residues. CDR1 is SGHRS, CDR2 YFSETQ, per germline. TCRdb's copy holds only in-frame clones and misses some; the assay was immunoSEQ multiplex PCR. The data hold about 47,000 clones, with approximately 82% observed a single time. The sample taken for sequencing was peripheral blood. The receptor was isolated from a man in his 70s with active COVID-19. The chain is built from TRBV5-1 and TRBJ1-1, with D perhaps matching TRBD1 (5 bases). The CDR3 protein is CASSLAATWGGEAFF. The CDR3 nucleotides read TGCGCCAGCAGCTTAGCCGCGACGTGGGGCGGAGAAGCTTTCTTT.